A selection of T cell receptor beta chains follows, all from one sample in a study of early T cells in non-severe SARS-CoV-2 infection. In TCRdb, the 5' RACE reads were re-called with MiXCR into one record per CDR3 protein. The sample holds around 28,000 distinct CDR3 sequences; approximately 3.9% are singletons and the top ten take 3.5% to 5%. Sample: whole blood. The origin of the receptors is an adult who was a healthcare worker with PCR-confirmed SARS-CoV-2 infection or an uninfected control (not recorded which). Both conserved end residues are part of each CDR3. D genes are given only for firm matches. Not all rows give a size; the values are once, few, many and, for expanded clones, a class.

j_gene	v_gene	abundance	len	d_gene	CDR3nt	CDR3aa
TRBJ1-3	TRBV4-2	.	16	.	TGTGCCAGCAGCCAAGGGTTGGGTGTGGAGGGAAACACCATATATTTT	CASSQGLGVEGNTIYF
TRBJ2-7	TRBV3-1	many	16	TRBD1	TGTGCCAGCAGCCAAGAGTTGGGGACAGGGGGTTTCGAGCAGTACTTC	CASSQELGTGGFEQYF
TRBJ1-2	TRBV20-1	many	13	.	TGCAGTGCTAGTGAGTCAGCTAACTATGGCTACACCTTC	CSASESANYGYTF
TRBJ1-2	TRBV5-1	few	14	.	TGCGCCAGCAGCGCTGACAGGACAGTCTATGGCTACACCTTC	CASSADRTVYGYTF
TRBJ2-1	TRBV6-2/TRBV6-3	.	13	.	TGTGCCAGCAGTTACTCGAAATCCAATGAGCAGTTCTTC	CASSYSKSNEQFF
TRBJ2-7	TRBV27	.	15	TRBD2	TGTGCCAGCAGTTTCACTAGCGGGAGTATGTACGAGCAGTACTTC	CASSFTSGSMYEQYF
TRBJ1-6	TRBV27	medium-sized	12	.	TGTGCCAGCAGTCCCCTTGATTCACCCCTCCACTTT	CASSPLDSPLHF
TRBJ2-1	TRBV5-1	.	18	TRBD2	TGCGCCAGCAGCTTGGAACCCGCTTCCAGCGGGAGGTCTGGTGAGCAGTTCTTC	CASSLEPASSGRSGEQFF
TRBJ2-7	TRBV6-6	few	14	.	TGTGCCAGCAGCCCCCCCGGGACAACCTACGAGCAGTACTTC	CASSPPGTTYEQYF
TRBJ2-5	TRBV29-1	many	12	TRBD1	TGCAGCGAGCGGACAGGGTCCGAGACCCAGTACTTC	CSERTGSETQYF
TRBJ2-5	TRBV6-6	few	14	.	TGTGCCAGCAGCCCCCCGGACATTCAAGAGACCCAGTACTTC	CASSPPDIQETQYF
TRBJ1-1	TRBV30	many	13	TRBD1	TGTGCCTGGAGGCGCAACAGGGGCACTGAAGCTTTCTTT	CAWRRNRGTEAFF
TRBJ2-1	TRBV30	many	13	TRBD2	TGTGCCTGGACTAGCGGGAACGGGTATGAGCAGTTCTTC	CAWTSGNGYEQFF
TRBJ1-1	TRBV28	many	13	.	TGTGCCAGTGAAGCCTCCAGCTACACTGAAGCTTTCTTT	CASEASSYTEAFF
TRBJ2-3	TRBV20-1	many	10	.	TGCAGTGCCGCCGGGGATACGCAGTATTTT	CSAAGDTQYF
TRBJ1-1	TRBV7-9	.	17	.	TGTGCCAGCAGCTCTCCTCTGGGGGGGCGATCGAACACTGAAGCTTTCTTT	CASSSPLGGRSNTEAFF
TRBJ2-7	TRBV7-2	many	18	TRBD2	TGTGCCAGCAGCCCCGGGGGACTAGCGGGAACAACTGCGTACGAGCAGTACTTC	CASSPGGLAGTTAYEQYF
TRBJ1-1	TRBV20-1	few	11	.	TGCAGTACCTGGGAGGCCACTGAAGCTTTCTTT	CSTWEATEAFF
TRBJ2-7	TRBV10-3	.	14	.	TGTGCCATCAGTGAGAGCTCTACTACCTACGAGCAGTACTTC	CAISESSTTYEQYF
TRBJ2-2	TRBV9	many	16	TRBD1	TGTGCCAGCAGCCCCCAGGGACAGGTTAGCACCGGGGAGCTGTTTTTT	CASSPQGQVSTGELFF
TRBJ2-1	TRBV27	many	19	.	TGTGCCAGCAGTTCCAGCGGACCCTTGACCGCTAGCTCCTACAATGAGCAGTTCTTC	CASSSSGPLTASSYNEQFF
TRBJ2-5	TRBV7-3	many	14	TRBD2	TGTGCCAGCAGTTTAGCGGGGTCGTGGGAGACCCAGTACTTC	CASSLAGSWETQYF
TRBJ2-3	TRBV7-2	many	13	.	TGTGCCAGCAGCTCGGGACCAGAGCCGTCGCAGTATTTT	CASSSGPEPSQYF
TRBJ1-3	TRBV7-9	many	12	.	TGTGCCAGCAGCCTTCGTGGAAACACCATATATTTT	CASSLRGNTIYF
TRBJ2-3	TRBV6-1	few	12	.	TGTGCCAGCACCGGTTTCGCAGATACGCAGTATTTT	CASTGFADTQYF
TRBJ1-6	TRBV11-2	few	18	TRBD1	TGTGCCAGCAGCCCCCGGACAGGCAGAGAGTGGTATAATTCACCCCTCCACTTT	CASSPRTGREWYNSPLHF
TRBJ1-1	TRBV7-9	many	14	.	TGTGCCAGCAGCTTAGCCCTGGGGGGCACTGAAGCTTTCTTT	CASSLALGGTEAFF
TRBJ2-7	TRBV7-6	many	16	TRBD2	TGTGCCAGCAGCTTAGCCCTCGCGGGAGTACGGAACGAGCAGTACTTC	CASSLALAGVRNEQYF
TRBJ1-1	TRBV12-3/TRBV12-4	many	13	.	TGTGCCAGCAGTCTACTATTAGGGGGAGAAGCTTTCTTT	CASSLLLGGEAFF
TRBJ2-7	TRBV3-1	.	14	.	TGTGCCAGCAGCTCCGCGGGGAGTTCCTACGAGCAGTACTTC	CASSSAGSSYEQYF
TRBJ2-3	TRBV15	few	13	.	TGTGCCACCAGCAGGGAGAAGACAGATACGCAGTATTTT	CATSREKTDTQYF
TRBJ2-7	TRBV5-1	many	16	TRBD1	TGCGCCAGCAGACTTTCCGGGACAGTTATCTCCTACGAGCAGTACTTC	CASRLSGTVISYEQYF
TRBJ2-1	TRBV19	few	14	TRBD2	TGTGCCAGTACCTGGACTAGCGGTTACAATGAGCAGTTCTTC	CASTWTSGYNEQFF
TRBJ2-2	TRBV7-6	many	16	.	TGTGCCAGCAGCTTAGCGAGCGGTCAGAACACCGGGGAGCTGTTTTTT	CASSLASGQNTGELFF
TRBJ2-4	TRBV2	.	14	.	TGTGCCAGCAGTGAAGAGGCAGGGGAAAACATTCAGTACTTC	CASSEEAGENIQYF
TRBJ1-3	TRBV29-1	many	14	.	TGCAGCGCCACGGACAGAACCTCTGGAAACACCATATATTTT	CSATDRTSGNTIYF
TRBJ1-1	TRBV11-3	many	13	.	TGTGCCAGCAGCTTACAGATAAACACTGAAGCTTTCTTT	CASSLQINTEAFF
TRBJ2-7	TRBV20-1	.	13	TRBD2	TGCAGTGCCACTGGGACTAGCGGATACGAGCAGTACTTC	CSATGTSGYEQYF
TRBJ1-6	TRBV6-5	many	14	.	TGTGCCAGCAGAACGACTACCGGGGATTCACCCCTCCACTTT	CASRTTTGDSPLHF
TRBJ1-6	TRBV7-2	few	15	.	TGTGCCAGCAGCTTAGCGTCTACAGGGAATTCACCCCTCCACTTT	CASSLASTGNSPLHF
TRBJ2-3	TRBV6-5	many	14	TRBD2	TGTGCCAGCAGCCGGGGGGTTCCCACAGATACGCAGTATTTT	CASSRGVPTDTQYF